This TCR delta chain was observed in a study of gamma-delta chains in newborns, infants, children. Study summary: Innate gammadelta T cells reportedly expand polyclonally right after birth, driven by microbial exposure, per the title.

This clone came up a few times. The junction departs from the called germline gene at one end, perhaps through a read error. Germline V CDR1 and CDR2: GEAIGNYY, EKD. The length of the CDR3 is 20 residues. TCRdb made new clone calls on the reads using CATT. This sample has several thousand delta-chain clones; roughly 2.7% occur once, and the top ten carry roughly 16%. The chain is built from TRDV2 and TRDJ3; 12 nucleotides match TRDD3. This TCR came from a child who was a newborn, infant or young child, either healthy, febrile or measles-vaccinated (not recorded which). Sequencing was done on a sample of blood. In DNA, the CDR3 is TGTGCCTGTGACCCTTTACTGGGGGATACCAGCTCCCGGGACACCCGACAGATGTTTTTC. Translated, it gives CACDPLLGDTSSRDTRQMFF.